The subject of this entry is one T cell receptor beta chain. The entry originates in a study of blood T cell repertoires in COVID-19. For the study at large: Donors in Cohort 3 counted as recovered after two negative PCRs, clearance, or symptom resolution.

The data were produced by immunoSEQ multiplex PCR, yet TCRdb's version contains in-frame clones alone and is incomplete. In the table there are approximately 240,000 clones, 70% to 90% of which are singletons. The sample consisted of PBMCs or T cells enriched from blood (not recorded which). The TCR was taken from a woman aged 45-65 years in a cohort exposed to, infected with or recovered from COVID-19 (not recorded which).

Here the CDR3 reads CATSDMSGGATGELFF. CDR3 DNA: TGTGCCACCAGTGATATGAGCGGGGGGGCCACCGGGGAGCTGTTTTTT. The chain links TRBV24-1 to TRBJ2-2, with TRBD2 matching 10 bases. Germline CDR1 KGHDR, CDR2 SFDVKD. The CDR3 spans 16 residues. V trimming: 3 bases; J trimming: 4 bases; junction bases outside the gene matches: 4.